The 18 T cell receptor beta chains in this list originate from one sample, sequenced in a study of blood T cells in healthy people across ages. The use of a sample-barcoded 5' primer and a J-beta primer mix characterized a second PCR of about 7 to 12 cycles. TCRdb passed the 5' RACE reads through MiXCR, listing each CDR3 protein once. Among hundreds of thousands of distinct CDR3 sequences listed, 45% to 50% were seen once. Sequencing was done on a sample of blood. The receptors stem from a man aged 25-45 years in good health.

The chain combines TRBV4-1 with TRBJ2-7, with 8 bases fitting TRBD1. CDR3 length: 15 residues. Germline CDR1 MGHRA, CDR2 YSYEKL. V shed 4 bases and J 7 bases; nucleotides not matched to a gene: 12. DNA for the CDR3: TGCGCCAGCAGCCCGCAGGGGGCTTCTCTGGGAGAGCAGTACTTC. This encodes CASSPQGASLGEQYF.

Only one count was recorded for this clonotype. The chain couples TRBV18 to TRBJ2-5; tentative D call: TRBD2 (6 bases). CDR3 length equals 14 residues. CDR1 and CDR2 from the germline V gene are KGHSH and LQKENI. Trimming left V 5 bases short and J 0 bases short, with 10 bases between. The CDR3 is CASSGGTDQETQYF. DNA of the CDR3: TGTGCCAGCTCAGGAGGGACGGACCAAGAGACCCAGTACTTC.

This clonotype was recorded at least ten times. The rearrangement uses TRBV29-1 and TRBJ1-2, with TRBD1 identical over 7 bases. This CDR3 comprises 13 residues. V gave up 5 bases and J gave up 3 bases; unmatched junction bases: 6. CDR1 SQVTM and CDR2 ANQGSEA come from the germline V gene. The CDR3 DNA reads as TGCAGCGTTATCCCCGGACAGGACTATGGCTACACCTTC. This translates into CSVIPGQDYGYTF.

A single count supports this clonotype. J is TRBJ1-5 and V is TRBV24-1; the D gene is possibly TRBD1 (5 bases). V dropped 7 bases and J dropped 4 bases, with 25 bases sitting between them. The germline CDR1 and CDR2 sequences are KGHDR and SFDVKD. This CDR3 is built from 18 residues. This CDR3 is CATRRTPLNADQNQPQHF. CDR3 DNA: TGTGCCACCAGGAGGACACCGCTCAACGCCGACCAAAATCAGCCCCAGCATTTT.

The V and J genes are TRBV11-2 and TRBJ1-2; D uncertain. The CDR3 has 12 residues. The V end was cut by 5 bases, the J end by 3 bases, with 7 bases between. Germline CDR1 reads SGHAT; CDR2 reads FQNNGV. This CDR3 reads CASSQWDYGYTF. For the CDR3, the DNA is TGTGCCAGCAGCCAATGGGACTATGGCTACACCTTC.

This chain connects TRBV28 to TRBJ2-7; D call uncertain. Looked up from germline, CDR1 is MDHEN and CDR2 is SYDVKM. This CDR3 comprises 11 residues. V lost 5 bases and J 5 bases, leaving 7 bases between the germline ends. The CDR3 is CASSTQHEQYF. The CDR3 nucleotides read TGTGCCAGCAGTACCCAGCACGAGCAGTACTTC.

The CDR3 loop is CASSPGTSHQLGQYF. The DNA for the CDR3 is TGTGCCAGCTCACCAGGGACTAGTCACCAACTCGGGCAGTACTTC. The chain employs TRBV18 and TRBJ2-5, with 8 bases aligning to TRBD2. The V gene end was trimmed by 2 bases and the J gene end by 11 bases; junction bases not matched to a gene: 13. The CDR3 runs 15 residues. Per the germline V gene, CDR1 is KGHSH and CDR2 is LQKENI.

This clonotype was observed a handful of times. V gene TRBV18 combines with J gene TRBJ2-7; 8 nucleotides line up with TRBD1. CDR1 is KGHSH, CDR2 LQKENI, per germline. The junction had 11 bases not matched to a gene; V was cut back by 3 bases and J by 4 bases. This CDR3 is built from 16 residues. CDR3 nucleotide sequence: TGTGCCAGCTCACCTCCCGGGACAGGTAGCCTATACGAGCAGTACTTC. It translates to CASSPPGTGSLYEQYF.

This sequence joins TRBV15 and TRBJ2-1, with TRBD2 identical over 7 bases. Germline V lookup: CDR1 LNHNV, CDR2 YYDKDF (reference sequence). The CDR3 totals 18 residues. Germline trimming cut 3 bases from V and 3 bases from J; bases unmatched to any gene: 14. The CDR3 nucleotides are TGTGCCACCAGCAGGAGACTAGCCTTGCGAGTTGGCTACAATGAGCAGTTCTTC. Amino acids: CATSRRLALRVGYNEQFF.

The chain links TRBV7-2 to TRBJ2-4; D may match TRBD1 or TRBD2 (5 bases each). This CDR3 region has 14 residues. From germline, CDR1 is SGHTA and CDR2 FQGNSA. Trimming took off 5 bases at V and 5 bases at J, with 13 bases between the two ends. This chain's CDR3 is CASSPRDLQNIQYF. The CDR3 region has the DNA TGTGCCAGCAGCCCCCGGGACCTACAAAACATTCAGTACTTC.

The chain has TRBV24-1 and TRBJ2-3, with D perhaps TRBD1 (5 bases). Germline loops: CDR1 KGHDR, CDR2 SFDVKD. This CDR3 region has 15 residues. The ends were cut back, 2 bases at V and 2 bases at J, with 10 bases in the middle. For the CDR3, the DNA is TGTGCCACCAGTGATTGGGGCAGAGACACAGATACGCAGTATTTT. Residues: CATSDWGRDTDTQYF.

The sample holds a few counts of this clonotype. The rearrangement joins TRBV6-2 or TRBV6-3 to TRBJ2-1, with TRBD1 identical over 7 bases. The ends lost 5 bases at V and 12 bases at J; junction bases unmatched: 4. CDR1 MNHEY and CDR2 SVGEGT come from the germline V gene. The CDR3 length is 11 residues. CDR3 sequence: CASSNRDRQFF. CDR3 nucleotides: TGTGCCAGCAGTAATCGGGACAGGCAGTTCTTC.

This clonotype has a count of ten or more. The chain couples TRBV6-2 or TRBV6-3 to TRBJ2-6; D is ambiguous. CDR3 size: 19 residues. Germline values: CDR1 MNHEY, CDR2 SVGEGT. The V end was cut by 1 base, the J end by 0 bases, with 16 bases between. CDR3 in amino acids: CASSYYVLLKSSGANVLTF. DNA for the CDR3: TGTGCCAGCAGTTACTACGTTCTCCTTAAAAGCTCTGGGGCCAACGTCCTGACTTTC.

The chain couples TRBV29-1 to TRBJ2-3, with 15 nucleotides matching TRBD2. Losses at the gene ends were 6 bases for V and 1 base for J; bases not matched to a gene: 11. The CDR3 sequence is 18 residues long. Germline CDR1 reads SQVTM; CDR2 reads ANQGSEA. Here the CDR3 DNA reads TGCAGCGTCGGCCCGGGACTAGCGGGGGGTCTTCGCACAGATACGCAGTATTTT. Protein: CSVGPGLAGGLRTDTQYF.

This clonotype was counted between two and nine times. The V gene is TRBV20-1, the J gene TRBJ1-1, with D perhaps TRBD1 (5 bases). The germline gives CDR1 DFQATT, CDR2 SNEGSKA (reference sequence). This CDR3 region has 16 residues. V dropped 1 base and J dropped 8 bases, with 23 bases sitting between them. CDR3 DNA sequence: TGCAGTGCTAGAGTATATTCGGCAGGGACGTGGGCCGAAGCTTTCTTT. This sequence encodes CSARVYSAGTWAEAFF.

A single count supports this clonotype. CDR3: CSARWQGYAEAFF. CDR3 bases: TGCAGTGCTAGGTGGCAGGGCTACGCTGAAGCTTTCTTT. The chain combines TRBV20-1 with TRBJ1-1; D is possibly TRBD1 (5 bases). The V gene lost 3 bases and the J gene lost 6 bases, with 14 bases spanning the gap. CDR3 length: 13 amino acids. Germline CDR1 DFQATT, CDR2 SNEGSKA (reference sequence).

This clonotype has just a few counts. CDR3 region: CASRPWEGWTDTQYF. Written as DNA, the CDR3 is TGTGCCAGCAGACCCTGGGAGGGTTGGACAGATACGCAGTATTTT. The chain couples TRBV6-5 to TRBJ2-3; TRBD2 matches 7 bases. This CDR3 is 15 amino acids long. The germline V gene has CDR1 MNHEY and CDR2 SVGAGI. The trim removed 6 bases at V and 3 bases at J, leaving 9 bases unmatched.

V is TRBV7-9 and J is TRBJ2-4; TRBD1 matches at 7 bases. The DNA end favors TRBJ2-7, so the J call may be wrong. Germline lookup yields CDR1 SEHNR and CDR2 FQNEAQ (reference sequence). This CDR3 is built from 13 residues. CDR3 nucleotide sequence: TGTGCCAGCAGCCCCGACAGGGTGGGCGAGCAGTACTTC. Protein: CASSPDRVGEQYF.